Below, 3 T cell receptor beta chains from the same sample are listed, as sequenced in a study of T cell changes during pregnancy in multiple sclerosis. Here immunoSEQ multiplex PCR was the method, and the copy in TCRdb shows in-frame clones only, minus some. Of more than 50,000 clones in the sample, more than 75% are singletons; the top ten hold 3.3%. Sample: peripheral blood, taken in the first trimester of pregnancy. The origin of the receptors is a female donor in good health, enrolled as a control in a pregnancy study.

V usage is TRBV2 and J usage is TRBJ1-1; TRBD1 matches 10 bases. V gave up 10 bases and J gave up 10 bases; unmatched junction bases: 6. The CDR3 is 11 amino acids. Germline lookup yields CDR1 SNHLY and CDR2 FYNNEI. DNA for the CDR3: TGTGCCATAGACAGGGGGCGGGTAGCTTTCTTT. Translating gives CAIDRGRVAFF.

For the CDR3, the DNA is TGTGCCAGCAGTGAATCGGGGCAGGGGGCCCACACTGAAGCTTTCTTT. It is translated as CASSESGQGAHTEAFF. V is TRBV25-1 and J is TRBJ1-1, with 8 positions matching TRBD1. CDR1 and CDR2 (germline): MGHDK, SYGVNS. V shed 1 base and J 3 bases; nucleotides not matched to a gene: 7. CDR3 length: 16 residues. Based on the CDR3 plus reference TRBV25-1 and TRBJ1-1, the full variable domain is EADIYQTPRYLVIGTGKKITLECSQTMGHDKMYWYQQDPGMELHLIHYSYGVNSTEKGDLSSESTVSRIRTEHFPLTLESARPSHTSQYLCASSESGQGAHTEAFFGQGTRLTVV.

V is TRBV5-6 and J is TRBJ2-7; D uncertain. V was shortened by 1 base and J by 2 bases, with 7 bases between the two germline ends. The CDR3 is 13 amino acids. Germline V gene sequence: CDR1 SGHDT, CDR2 YYEEEE. CDR3 amino acids: CASSLTPAYEQYF. CDR3 DNA sequence: TGTGCCAGCAGCTTGACACCTGCCTACGAGCAGTACTTC.